These T cell receptor beta chains were read from a single sample in a study of identical twins. Using its own MiXCR run on the 5' RACE reads, TCRdb lists one record per CDR3 protein. This table holds hundreds of thousands of distinct CDR3 sequences, 8% to 9% found once. The same sample was also studied in work on yellow fever vaccine responses in identical twins.

Sequenced sample: PBMCs. Every receptor here comes from a woman under 30 in good health. Each CDR3 is given with its conserved first and last residue. The D gene is left open where the match is weak. The size entry is marked missing in some rows and otherwise reads once, few, many or a size class.

d_call: -
clone_size: few
v_call: TRBV7-2
j_call: TRBJ1-5
cdr3_aa: CASSPTHSNQPQHF
cdr3_nt: TGTGCCAGCAGCCCTACGCATAGCAATCAGCCCCAGCATTTT

d_call: -
clone_size: -
v_call: TRBV2
j_call: TRBJ1-4
cdr3_aa: CASMQGINEKLFF
cdr3_nt: TGTGCCAGCATGCAGGGGATTAATGAAAAACTGTTTTTT

d_call: -
clone_size: -
v_call: TRBV25-1
j_call: TRBJ1-4
cdr3_aa: CASSEYGGAGRGEKLFF
cdr3_nt: TGTGCCAGCAGTGAATACGGAGGGGCCGGGAGGGGTGAAAAACTGTTTTTT

d_call: -
clone_size: few
v_call: TRBV5-1
j_call: TRBJ2-1
cdr3_aa: CASRDTSLYNEQFF
cdr3_nt: TGCGCCAGTAGGGACACATCACTATACAATGAGCAGTTCTTC

d_call: -
clone_size: few
v_call: TRBV20-1
j_call: TRBJ2-5
cdr3_aa: CSARPSGRRIGGRETQYF
cdr3_nt: TGCAGTGCTAGACCTTCCGGACGGCGGATCGGGGGGCGTGAGACCCAGTACTTC

d_call: TRBD2
clone_size: many
v_call: TRBV11-2
j_call: TRBJ2-3
cdr3_aa: CASSLSGGATDTQYF
cdr3_nt: TGTGCCAGCAGCTTGAGCGGGGGAGCCACAGATACGCAGTATTTT

d_call: -
clone_size: few
v_call: TRBV29-1
j_call: TRBJ1-2
cdr3_aa: CSVEDRKGPGYGYTF
cdr3_nt: TGCAGCGTTGAAGATCGTAAGGGGCCTGGGTATGGCTACACCTTC

d_call: TRBD1
clone_size: -
v_call: TRBV2
j_call: TRBJ2-1
cdr3_aa: CAISSGQGALLAYNEQFF
cdr3_nt: TGTGCCATCAGCTCGGGACAGGGGGCGCTTCTGGCCTACAATGAGCAGTTCTTC

d_call: -
clone_size: many
v_call: TRBV5-1
j_call: TRBJ2-5
cdr3_aa: CASSLVPEETQYF
cdr3_nt: TGCGCCAGCAGCTTGGTCCCGGAAGAGACCCAGTACTTC

d_call: -
clone_size: -
v_call: TRBV20-1
j_call: TRBJ1-5
cdr3_aa: CSASRGGNNQPQHF
cdr3_nt: TGCAGTGCTAGCAGGGGCGGAAACAATCAGCCCCAGCATTTT

d_call: -
clone_size: -
v_call: TRBV7-2
j_call: TRBJ1-5
cdr3_aa: CASSGIGQPQHF
cdr3_nt: TGTGCCAGCAGTGGGATTGGGCAGCCCCAGCATTTT

d_call: TRBD1
clone_size: few
v_call: TRBV28
j_call: TRBJ2-2
cdr3_aa: CASSFPTGTNTGELFF
cdr3_nt: TGTGCCAGCAGTTTCCCGACAGGGACGAACACCGGGGAGCTGTTTTTT

d_call: -
clone_size: few
v_call: TRBV5-4
j_call: TRBJ2-7
cdr3_aa: CASSLPQGSGEQYF
cdr3_nt: TGTGCCAGCAGCTTACCACAGGGTTCTGGCGAGCAGTACTTC

d_call: TRBD2
clone_size: few
v_call: TRBV24-1
j_call: TRBJ2-1
cdr3_aa: CATSAAGASYNEQFF
cdr3_nt: TGTGCCACCAGTGCAGCGGGAGCGAGCTACAATGAGCAGTTCTTC

d_call: TRBD2
clone_size: -
v_call: TRBV9
j_call: TRBJ2-7
cdr3_aa: CASSVGRAGSYEQYF
cdr3_nt: TGTGCCAGCAGCGTAGGGCGAGCGGGGAGCTACGAGCAGTACTTC

d_call: -
clone_size: -
v_call: TRBV11-1
j_call: TRBJ2-7
cdr3_aa: CASSFMGPTYEQYF
cdr3_nt: TGTGCCAGCAGCTTCATGGGTCCTACCTACGAGCAGTACTTC

d_call: TRBD1
clone_size: few
v_call: TRBV20-1
j_call: TRBJ2-3
cdr3_aa: CSARSGTGLRPTDTQYF
cdr3_nt: TGCAGTGCTAGATCCGGGACAGGACTAAGGCCCACAGATACGCAGTATTTT

d_call: -
clone_size: many
v_call: TRBV24-1
j_call: TRBJ2-2
cdr3_aa: CATSDPQGNTGELFF
cdr3_nt: TGTGCCACCAGTGACCCCCAGGGAAACACCGGGGAGCTGTTTTTT

d_call: -
clone_size: many
v_call: TRBV18
j_call: TRBJ2-7
cdr3_aa: CASSPRTDEQYF
cdr3_nt: TGTGCCAGCTCACCTCGGACAGACGAGCAGTACTTC

d_call: -
clone_size: -
v_call: TRBV12-5
j_call: TRBJ2-2
cdr3_aa: CASGTREGPQGGELFF
cdr3_nt: TGTGCTAGTGGCACCCGGGAAGGCCCTCAGGGCGGGGAGCTGTTTTTT

d_call: -
clone_size: few
v_call: TRBV12-3/TRBV12-4
j_call: TRBJ2-1
cdr3_aa: CASSPQATFYNEQFF
cdr3_nt: TGTGCCAGCAGTCCACAGGCCACCTTCTACAATGAGCAGTTCTTC

d_call: -
clone_size: -
v_call: TRBV29-1
j_call: TRBJ1-2
cdr3_aa: CSVEWGTYGYTF
cdr3_nt: TGCAGCGTTGAATGGGGAACTTATGGCTACACCTTC

d_call: -
clone_size: many
v_call: TRBV7-9
j_call: TRBJ2-7
cdr3_aa: CASSPPGGGPHEQYF
cdr3_nt: TGTGCCAGCAGCCCCCCAGGGGGGGGTCCTCACGAGCAGTACTTC

d_call: TRBD1
clone_size: few
v_call: TRBV24-1
j_call: TRBJ2-5
cdr3_aa: CATSGRQGEETQYF
cdr3_nt: TGTGCCACCAGTGGAAGACAGGGAGAGGAGACCCAGTACTTC

d_call: -
clone_size: many
v_call: TRBV2
j_call: TRBJ1-4
cdr3_aa: CAFRDSNEKLFF
cdr3_nt: TGTGCCTTTCGGGATTCTAATGAAAAACTGTTTTTT

d_call: -
clone_size: many
v_call: TRBV18
j_call: TRBJ2-3
cdr3_aa: CASSRNILDTQYF
cdr3_nt: TGTGCCAGCTCACGGAACATCCTAGATACGCAGTATTTT

d_call: -
clone_size: few
v_call: TRBV29-1
j_call: TRBJ2-2
cdr3_aa: CSVASGRGELFF
cdr3_nt: TGCAGCGTCGCCTCCGGTCGTGGGGAGCTGTTTTTT

d_call: TRBD1
clone_size: many
v_call: TRBV28
j_call: TRBJ2-7
cdr3_aa: CASTPRDRFVYEQYF
cdr3_nt: TGTGCCAGCACCCCGAGGGACAGGTTTGTTTACGAGCAGTACTTC

d_call: -
clone_size: few
v_call: TRBV20-1
j_call: TRBJ2-7
cdr3_aa: CSASGLEEQYF
cdr3_nt: TGCAGTGCTAGCGGGTTGGAGGAGCAGTACTTC

d_call: -
clone_size: -
v_call: TRBV10-1
j_call: TRBJ2-3
cdr3_aa: CASSDARGTDTQYF
cdr3_nt: TGCGCCAGCAGTGACGCCCGGGGCACAGATACGCAGTATTTT

d_call: TRBD1
clone_size: few
v_call: TRBV28
j_call: TRBJ1-5
cdr3_aa: CASSPLTGGYQPQHF
cdr3_nt: TGTGCCAGCAGTCCCTTGACAGGGGGATATCAGCCCCAGCATTTT

d_call: -
clone_size: few
v_call: TRBV12-3/TRBV12-4
j_call: TRBJ2-3
cdr3_aa: CASSSLGVTDTQYF
cdr3_nt: TGTGCCAGCAGTTCCCTCGGGGTGACAGATACGCAGTATTTT

d_call: -
clone_size: -
v_call: TRBV5-1
j_call: TRBJ1-2
cdr3_aa: CASSSLQKTGYTF
cdr3_nt: TGCGCCAGCAGTTCACTCCAGAAGACTGGCTACACCTTC

d_call: -
clone_size: -
v_call: TRBV6-5
j_call: TRBJ2-7
cdr3_aa: CASSYARPPLGEQYF
cdr3_nt: TGTGCCAGCAGTTACGCCCGACCCCCCCTGGGCGAGCAGTACTTC

d_call: TRBD2
clone_size: -
v_call: TRBV6-5
j_call: TRBJ2-4
cdr3_aa: CASSFSGNAAKNIQYF
cdr3_nt: TGTGCCAGCAGTTTTAGCGGGAATGCGGCCAAAAACATTCAGTACTTC

d_call: TRBD2
clone_size: -
v_call: TRBV5-1
j_call: TRBJ2-5
cdr3_aa: CASSLGLAGEGGETQYF
cdr3_nt: TGCGCCAGCAGCCTGGGACTAGCGGGAGAGGGGGGAGAGACCCAGTACTTC

d_call: TRBD2
clone_size: -
v_call: TRBV11-2
j_call: TRBJ2-2
cdr3_aa: CASRLTSSRTSGSNTGELFF
cdr3_nt: TGTGCCAGCAGACTTACGTCCTCGCGGACTAGCGGCTCGAACACCGGGGAGCTGTTTTTT

d_call: -
clone_size: few
v_call: TRBV29-1
j_call: TRBJ2-3
cdr3_aa: CSVVGLVSTDTQYF
cdr3_nt: TGCAGCGTTGTCGGTTTAGTGAGCACAGATACGCAGTATTTT

d_call: -
clone_size: few
v_call: TRBV29-1
j_call: TRBJ2-1
cdr3_aa: CSVEDRAAYNEQFF
cdr3_nt: TGCAGCGTTGAAGACAGGGCTGCCTACAATGAGCAGTTCTTC

d_call: -
clone_size: many
v_call: TRBV7-3
j_call: TRBJ1-6
cdr3_aa: CASSPDFGFPPSYNSPLHF
cdr3_nt: TGTGCCAGCAGCCCGGATTTTGGTTTCCCCCCATCCTATAATTCACCCCTCCACTTT

d_call: -
clone_size: many
v_call: TRBV29-1
j_call: TRBJ1-1
cdr3_aa: CSVLTYLNTEAFF
cdr3_nt: TGCAGCGTCCTGACATACCTGAACACTGAAGCTTTCTTT

d_call: -
clone_size: few
v_call: TRBV12-3/TRBV12-4
j_call: TRBJ1-5
cdr3_aa: CASSFKYTEPQHF
cdr3_nt: TGTGCCAGCAGTTTTAAGTATACGGAGCCCCAGCATTTT

d_call: TRBD1
clone_size: few
v_call: TRBV15
j_call: TRBJ2-3
cdr3_aa: CATSMDRGSDTQYF
cdr3_nt: TGTGCCACCAGTATGGACAGGGGGTCAGATACGCAGTATTTT

d_call: TRBD2
clone_size: -
v_call: TRBV12-3/TRBV12-4
j_call: TRBJ2-5
cdr3_aa: CASSAARWGGRLETQYF
cdr3_nt: TGTGCCAGCAGTGCTGCTCGTTGGGGGGGAAGGCTGGAGACCCAGTACTTC

d_call: -
clone_size: many
v_call: TRBV20-1
j_call: TRBJ2-5
cdr3_aa: CSAKTVAEQQETQYF
cdr3_nt: TGCAGTGCCAAGACGGTGGCGGAGCAACAAGAGACCCAGTACTTC

d_call: TRBD1
clone_size: -
v_call: TRBV2
j_call: TRBJ1-2
cdr3_aa: CASSSPGQNYGYTF
cdr3_nt: TGTGCCAGCAGCTCACCGGGACAGAACTATGGCTACACCTTC

d_call: -
clone_size: many
v_call: TRBV12-3/TRBV12-4
j_call: TRBJ2-6
cdr3_aa: CASNQGAGANVLTF
cdr3_nt: TGTGCCAGCAACCAGGGTGCGGGGGCCAACGTCCTGACTTTC

d_call: TRBD2
clone_size: many
v_call: TRBV20-1
j_call: TRBJ2-7
cdr3_aa: CSASTSGGAYEQYF
cdr3_nt: TGCAGTGCTAGTACTAGCGGGGGGGCCTACGAGCAGTACTTC

d_call: -
clone_size: few
v_call: TRBV12-3/TRBV12-4
j_call: TRBJ1-6
cdr3_aa: CASSSDHNRVGSSPLHF
cdr3_nt: TGTGCCAGCAGCTCGGACCACAACAGGGTGGGGTCTTCACCCCTCCACTTT